Below are 21 T cell receptor beta chains sequenced from a single sample in a study of Graves' ophthalmopathy and Graves' hyperthyroidism. As the template, RNA transcripts were used to amplify TCR beta CDR3 regions. Second-round multiplex PCR came after a first-round RT-PCR that employed HTBI primers. TCRdb re-called the multiplex PCR reads with MiXCR, one entry per CDR3 protein. The sample includes more than 1,000,000 distinct CDR3 sequences, less than 45% of them seen just once. Sequenced: peripheral blood or thyroid tissue (not recorded which). The receptors derive from an adult man with Graves' hyperthyroidism.

This clonotype was observed a handful of times. This chain uses TRBV11-1 with TRBJ2-7; 9 bases agree with TRBD2. V shed 2 bases, J shed 3 bases, and the junction held 5 bases outside the gene matches. This CDR3 has 15 residues. Germline V gives CDR1 SGHAT, CDR2 FQDESV (reference sequence). CDR3 sequence reads: CASSLRAGGDYEQYF. Written as DNA, the CDR3 is TGTGCCAGCAGCTTACGAGCGGGAGGCGACTACGAGCAGTACTTC. The full variable domain, with the rest looked up from reference TRBV11-1 and TRBJ2-7, is EAEVAQSPRYKITEKSQAVAFWCDPISGHATLYWYRQILGQGPELLVQFQDESVVDDSQLPKDRFSAERLKGVDSTLKIQPAELGDSAMYLCASSLRAGGDYEQYFGPGTRLTVT.

This clonotype was counted at least ten times. The rearrangement links TRBV15 to TRBJ2-5; 9 bases map to TRBD1. The CDR3 extends over 14 amino acids. Germline trimming cut 5 bases from V and 5 bases from J; bases unmatched to any gene: 6. The germline V gene encodes CDR1 LNHNV and CDR2 YYDKDF (reference sequence). The DNA for the CDR3 is TGTGCCACCAGCGTCGACAGGGGGGGCGAGACCCAGTACTTC. Translation gives CATSVDRGGETQYF.

This clonotype was seen a handful of times. This chain joins TRBV20-1 and TRBJ2-7; 10 bases fit TRBD2. The V and J ends lost 6 bases and 3 bases, in that order; junction bases with no gene match: 17. The CDR3 sequence is 17 residues long. Germline CDR1 reads DFQATT; CDR2 reads SNEGSKA (reference sequence). Here the CDR3 reads CSADYAAGGFKGYEQYF. CDR3 in DNA: TGCAGTGCCGATTACGCAGCGGGAGGGTTCAAAGGCTACGAGCAGTACTTC.

The chain has TRBV10-3 and TRBJ2-7; the match to TRBD1 covers 7 bases. J lost 2 bases, V lost 6 bases, and 10 bases had no gene match. This CDR3 has 15 amino acids. The germline gives CDR1 ENHRY, CDR2 SYGVKD. Here the CDR3 reads CAISVVPGTAYEQYF. Here the CDR3 DNA reads TGTGCCATCAGCGTTGTTCCCGGGACAGCCTACGAGCAGTACTTC.

In this sample, this clonotype turned up a few times. The chain carries TRBV10-2 and TRBJ2-7, with D possibly TRBD1 on 5 matching bases. The germline V and J ends were trimmed by 0 bases and 4 bases, with 13 bases remaining between them. The length of the CDR3 is 15 residues. CDR1 WSHSY and CDR2 SAAADI come from the germline V gene. The CDR3 DNA is TGCGCCAGCAGTGAGTCGACTCGGACAAGTTACGAGCAGTACTTC. Residues: CASSESTRTSYEQYF.

As for this clonotype: Sequence at one end of the junction differs from germline and may be a read error. The chain couples TRBV7-2 to TRBJ1-5; the match to TRBD1 covers 7 bases. This CDR3 contains 15 residues. CDR1 SGHTA and CDR2 FQGNSA come from the germline V gene. The CDR3 DNA follows: TGTGCCAGCAGCTTAGGACAGGGTTTGAGTCAGCCCCGGCATTTT. It specifies CASSLGQGLSQPRHF.

This clonotype was counted ten times or more. The chain has TRBV19 and TRBJ1-6; the D gene is possibly TRBD1 (5 bases). V lost 0 bases and J 10 bases, leaving 10 bases between the germline ends. Per germline, CDR1 LNHDA and CDR2 SQIVND (reference sequence). The CDR3 runs to 14 residues. The chain's CDR3 is CASSIEAGGSPLHF. The CDR3 DNA reads as TGTGCCAGTAGTATAGAGGCCGGGGGATCACCCCTCCACTTT.

This clonotype showed up just a few times. V usage is TRBV12-3 or TRBV12-4 and J usage is TRBJ2-5; TRBD1 is a possible D gene (6 bases). The CDR3 runs to 14 residues. Trimming cost V 6 bases and J 5 bases, with 16 bases left between them. The chain's CDR3 is CASRPQQGFETQYF. The DNA of the CDR3 is TGTGCCAGCAGACCCCAACAGGGTTTCGAGACCCAGTACTTC.

Many counts were recorded for this clonotype. One end of the junction varies from germline; a read error may be responsible. The rearrangement joins TRBV6-5 to TRBJ2-5; D remains unclear. The CDR3 has 11 amino acids. From germline, CDR1 is MNHEY and CDR2 SVGAGI. The CDR3 region has the DNA TGCGCGACTCAGAACCAAGAGACCCAGTACTTC. Translation gives CATQNQETQYF.

The genes are TRBV9 and TRBJ1-1, with TRBD1 matching over 7 bases. The CDR3 covers 14 residues. With V trimmed by 0 bases and J by 11 bases, 10 bases remained unmatched. Germline assignment: CDR1 SGDLS and CDR2 YYNGEE. The CDR3, as DNA: TGTGCCAGCAGCGTAGGGGACAGCGGTGGATTCGCTTTCTTT. It yields the protein CASSVGDSGGFAFF.

This clonotype turned up a few times. This sequence may be a read error, since a much larger clone differs from it by one base. The chain joins TRBV5-1 to TRBJ2-5; 8 bases match TRBD1. Losses at the gene ends were 4 bases for V and 5 bases for J; bases not matched to a gene: 7. Per the germline V gene, CDR1 is SGHRS and CDR2 is YFSETQ. The CDR3 sequence is 14 residues long. CDR3: CASSKRTGMETQYF. CDR3 DNA: TGCGCCAGCAGCAAAAGGACAGGGATGGAGACCCAGTACTTC.

This clonotype was seen at least ten times. The chain recombines TRBV10-3 with TRBJ2-2; D possibly corresponds to TRBD1 (7 bases). CDR3 length: 15 residues. The V and J ends lost 10 bases and 1 base respectively, with 16 bases between them. Per the germline V gene, CDR1 is ENHRY and CDR2 is SYGVKD. The CDR3 bases are TGTGCCACCGGTCCAGGGGGACTGAACACCGGGGAGCTGTTTTTT. Translated: CATGPGGLNTGELFF.

The chain uses TRBV7-8 and TRBJ2-2; TRBD1 aligns across 9 bases. Losses at the gene ends were 6 bases for V and 9 bases for J; bases not matched to a gene: 17. There are 17 residues in the CDR3. CDR1 and CDR2 (germline): SGHVS, FQNEAQ. The CDR3, as DNA: TGTGCCAGCAGTTATCCCGGGACAGGGATGATTCTACGGGAGCTGTTTTTT. Its protein product is CASSYPGTGMILRELFF. The variable domain in full, completed from reference TRBV7-8 and TRBJ2-2, reads GAGVSQSPRYKVAKRGQDVALRCDPISGHVSLFWYQQALGQGPEFLTYFQNEAQLDKSGLPSDRFFAERPEGSVSTLKIQRTQQEDSAVYLCASSYPGTGMILRELFFGEGSRLTVL.

CDR3 sequence reads: CSLRTSGPYEQYF. The CDR3 region has the DNA TGCAGCCTTCGGACTAGCGGACCCTACGAGCAGTACTTC. The V call is TRBV29-1, the J call TRBJ2-7; 10 positions match TRBD2. The germline CDR1 and CDR2 sequences are SQVTM and ANQGSEA. The trim removed 8 bases at V and 2 bases at J, leaving 6 bases unmatched. CDR3 length: 13 residues.

For this clonotype: A clone one base away is much larger, so this may be a read error. The chain is built from TRBV6-5 and TRBJ1-5; 9 positions agree with TRBD1. CDR1 and CDR2 (germline): MNHEY, SVGAGI. The CDR3 extends over 16 amino acids. The CDR3 DNA is TGTGTCAGCAGTCCCATCGGACAGGGGAGCAATCAGCCCCAGCATTTT. It is translated as CVSSPIGQGSNQPQHF.

The rearrangement joins TRBV11-3 to TRBJ1-4; 10 bases fit TRBD1. CDR1 and CDR2 (germline): SGHNT, YENEEA. CDR3 length: 16 residues. V lost 5 bases, J lost 3 bases, and 6 bases stayed unmatched. This chain's CDR3 is CASSVQGQGSNEKLFF. CDR3 coding DNA: TGTGCCAGCAGCGTACAGGGACAGGGGTCTAATGAAAAACTGTTTTTT.

This clonotype was counted ten times or more. The rearrangement links TRBV7-9 to TRBJ2-7; the D gene is possibly TRBD2 (6 bases). Deletions cut 5 bases from V and 2 bases from J, with 13 bases between. The length of the CDR3 is 14 residues. Per germline, CDR1 SEHNR and CDR2 FQNEAQ (reference sequence). The CDR3 region is CASSPAGRTYEQYF. CDR3 bases: TGTGCCAGCAGCCCAGCCGGGAGAACCTACGAGCAGTACTTC.

This clonotype was recorded many times. The V call is TRBV20-1, the J call TRBJ1-5; D not resolved. Germline CDR1 and CDR2: DFQATT and SNEGSKA (reference sequence). Trimming removed 3 bases from V and 6 bases from J, with 12 bases in between. There are 13 residues in the CDR3. The CDR3 DNA reads as TGCAGTGCTAGGTCGGGGATAGTTCAGCCCCAGCATTTT. Translated, it gives CSARSGIVQPQHF.

This clonotype was seen ten or more times. The chain joins TRBV7-9 to TRBJ1-4; D perhaps matches TRBD1 (6 bases). Germline V gene sequence: CDR1 SEHNR, CDR2 FQNEAQ (reference sequence). This CDR3 is 15 amino acids long. V was cut by 5 bases and J by 2 bases, with 12 bases left in between. The CDR3, as DNA: TGTGCCAGCAGCGCAGAAGGGGGGACTAATGAAAAACTGTTTTTT. Amino acids: CASSAEGGTNEKLFF.

This clonotype was recorded at least ten times. This chain uses TRBV19 with TRBJ1-4; D is unclear. Germline V gives CDR1 LNHDA, CDR2 SQIVND (reference sequence). Trimming left V 7 bases short and J 3 bases short, with 12 bases between. The CDR3 loop spans 14 amino acids. The CDR3 region has the DNA TGTGCCAGTACGGGGATGGCGGCTAATGAAAAACTGTTTTTT. As protein: CASTGMAANEKLFF.

The table lists this clonotype with many counts. V gene TRBV9 combines with J gene TRBJ1-1, with TRBD1 identical over 7 bases. Germline trimming cut 4 bases from V and 1 base from J; bases unmatched to any gene: 10. Germline loops: CDR1 SGDLS, CDR2 YYNGEE. The CDR3 sequence is 16 residues long. CDR3 loop: CASSPRWDRPNTEAFF. In DNA form, the CDR3 reads TGTGCCAGCAGCCCTAGGTGGGACAGACCGAACACTGAAGCTTTCTTT.